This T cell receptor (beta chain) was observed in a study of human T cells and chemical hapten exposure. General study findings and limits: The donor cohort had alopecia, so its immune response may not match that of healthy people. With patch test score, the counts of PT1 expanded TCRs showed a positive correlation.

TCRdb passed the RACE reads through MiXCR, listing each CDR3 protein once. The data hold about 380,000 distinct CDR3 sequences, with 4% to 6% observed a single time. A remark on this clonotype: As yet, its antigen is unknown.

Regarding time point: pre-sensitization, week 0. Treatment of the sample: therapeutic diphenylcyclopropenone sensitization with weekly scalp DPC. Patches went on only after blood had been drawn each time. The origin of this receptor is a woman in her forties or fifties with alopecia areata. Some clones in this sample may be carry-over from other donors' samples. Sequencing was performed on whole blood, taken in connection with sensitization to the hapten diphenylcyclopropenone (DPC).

CDR3 protein: CASSLVGGRADNTEAFF. The CDR3 nucleotides read TGTGCCAGCAGTTTGGTGGGAGGCCGGGCGGATAACACTGAAGCTTTCTTT. V is TRBV28 and J is TRBJ1-1; D is undetermined. Trimming took 3 bases from V and 2 from J, leaving 19 bases between them. Germline V CDR1 and CDR2: MDHEN, SYDVKM. CDR3 length: 17 amino acids.